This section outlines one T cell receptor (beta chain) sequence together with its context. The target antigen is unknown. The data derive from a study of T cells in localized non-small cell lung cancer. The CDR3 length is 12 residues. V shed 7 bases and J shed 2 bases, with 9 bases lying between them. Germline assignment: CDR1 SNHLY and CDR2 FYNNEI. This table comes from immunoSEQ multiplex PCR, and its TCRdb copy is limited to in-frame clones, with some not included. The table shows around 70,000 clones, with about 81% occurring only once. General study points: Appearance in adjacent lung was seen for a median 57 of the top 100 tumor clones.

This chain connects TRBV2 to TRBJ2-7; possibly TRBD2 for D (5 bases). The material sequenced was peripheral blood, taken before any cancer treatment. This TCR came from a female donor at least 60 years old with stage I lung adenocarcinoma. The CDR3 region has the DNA TGTGCCAGCATCTCGGGAACCTACGAGCAGTACTTC. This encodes CASISGTYEQYF.